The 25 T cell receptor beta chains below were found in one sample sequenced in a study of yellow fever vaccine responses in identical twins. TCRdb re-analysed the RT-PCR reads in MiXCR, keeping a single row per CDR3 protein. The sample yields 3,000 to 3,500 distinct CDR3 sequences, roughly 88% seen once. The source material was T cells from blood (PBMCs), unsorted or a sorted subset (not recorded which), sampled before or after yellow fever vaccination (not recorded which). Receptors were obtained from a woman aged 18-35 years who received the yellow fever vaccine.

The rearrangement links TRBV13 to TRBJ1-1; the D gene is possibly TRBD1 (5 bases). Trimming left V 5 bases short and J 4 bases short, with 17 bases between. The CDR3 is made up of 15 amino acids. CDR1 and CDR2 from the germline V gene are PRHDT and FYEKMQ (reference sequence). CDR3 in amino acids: CASSVGRGGGTEAFF. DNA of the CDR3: TGTGCCAGCAGCGTGGGGCGGGGAGGCGGCACTGAAGCTTTCTTT.

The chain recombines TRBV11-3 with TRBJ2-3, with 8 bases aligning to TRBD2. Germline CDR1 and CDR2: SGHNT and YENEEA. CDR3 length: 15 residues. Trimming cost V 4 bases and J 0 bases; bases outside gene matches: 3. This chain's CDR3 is CASSSLAGSTDTQYF. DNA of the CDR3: TGTGCCAGCAGCTCTTTAGCGGGAAGCACAGATACGCAGTATTTT.

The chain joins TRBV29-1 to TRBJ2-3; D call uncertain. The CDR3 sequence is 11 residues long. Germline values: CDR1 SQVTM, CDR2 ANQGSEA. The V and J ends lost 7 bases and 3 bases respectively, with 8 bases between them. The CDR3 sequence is CSAQVTDTQYF. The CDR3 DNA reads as TGCAGCGCCCAGGTTACAGATACGCAGTATTTT.

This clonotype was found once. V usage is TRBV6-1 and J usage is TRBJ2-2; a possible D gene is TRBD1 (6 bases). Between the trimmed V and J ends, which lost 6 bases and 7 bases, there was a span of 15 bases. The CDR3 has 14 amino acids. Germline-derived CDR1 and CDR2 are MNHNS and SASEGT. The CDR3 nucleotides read TGTGCCAGCAGGAACCCAGGGGCCAACGGGGAGCTGTTTTTT. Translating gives CASRNPGANGELFF.

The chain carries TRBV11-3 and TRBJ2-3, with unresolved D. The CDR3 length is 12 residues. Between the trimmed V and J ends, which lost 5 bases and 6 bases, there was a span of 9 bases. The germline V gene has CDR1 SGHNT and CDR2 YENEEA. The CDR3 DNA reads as TGTGCCAGCAGCACCGGAAGGGATACGCAGTATTTT. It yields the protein CASSTGRDTQYF.

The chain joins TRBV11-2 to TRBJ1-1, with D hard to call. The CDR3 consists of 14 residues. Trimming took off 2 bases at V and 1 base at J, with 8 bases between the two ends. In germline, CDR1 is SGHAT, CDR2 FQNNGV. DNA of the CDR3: TGTGCCAGCAGCTTACGGACGGGGAACACTGAAGCTTTCTTT. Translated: CASSLRTGNTEAFF.

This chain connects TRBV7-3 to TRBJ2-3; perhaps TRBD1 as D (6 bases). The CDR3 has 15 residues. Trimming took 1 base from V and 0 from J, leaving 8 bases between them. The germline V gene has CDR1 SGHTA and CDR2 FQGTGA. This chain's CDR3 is CASSLMQGSTDTQYF. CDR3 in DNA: TGTGCCAGCAGCTTAATGCAGGGGAGCACAGATACGCAGTATTTT.

As DNA, the CDR3 is TGTGCCAGCCCTCCGATCGGGGCATCCTACGAGCAGTACTTC. Translated, it gives CASPPIGASYEQYF. The chain employs TRBV13 and TRBJ2-7; D is possibly TRBD1 or TRBD2 (5 bases each). CDR3 length: 14 amino acids. The ends were cut back, 8 bases at V and 1 base at J, with 15 bases in the middle. Germline loops: CDR1 PRHDT, CDR2 FYEKMQ (reference sequence). Filled out from reference TRBV13 and TRBJ2-7, the complete variable domain reads AAGVIQSPRHLIKEKRETATLKCYPIPRHDTVYWYQQGPGQDPQFLISFYEKMQSDKGSIPDRFSAQQFSDYHSELNMSSLELGDSALYFCASPPIGASYEQYFGPGTRLTVT.

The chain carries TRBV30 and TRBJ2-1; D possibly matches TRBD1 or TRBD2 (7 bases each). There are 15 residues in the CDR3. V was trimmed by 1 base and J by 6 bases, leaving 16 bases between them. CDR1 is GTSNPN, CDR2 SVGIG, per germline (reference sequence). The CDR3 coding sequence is TGTGCCTGGAGTGGGGGGGGGCAGGGGGGCAATGAGCAGTTCTTC. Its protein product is CAWSGGGQGGNEQFF. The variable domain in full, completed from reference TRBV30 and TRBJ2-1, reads SQTIHQWPATLVQPVGSPLSLECTVEGTSNPNLYWYRQAAGRGLQLLFYSVGIGQISSEVPQNLSASRPQDRQFILSSKKLLLSDSGFYLCAWSGGGQGGNEQFFGPGTRLTVL.

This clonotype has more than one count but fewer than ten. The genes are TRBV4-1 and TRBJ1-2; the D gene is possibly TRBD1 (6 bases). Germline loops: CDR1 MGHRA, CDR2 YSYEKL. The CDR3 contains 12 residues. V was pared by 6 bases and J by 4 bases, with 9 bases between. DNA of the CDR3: TGCGCCAGCAGTGAAGGGGGCTATGGCTACACCTTC. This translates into CASSEGGYGYTF.

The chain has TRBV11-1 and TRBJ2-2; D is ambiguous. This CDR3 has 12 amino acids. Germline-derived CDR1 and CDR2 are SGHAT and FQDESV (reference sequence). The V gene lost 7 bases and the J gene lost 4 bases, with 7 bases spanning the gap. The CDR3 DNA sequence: TGTGCCAGCAATGGGCCCACCGGGGAGCTGTTTTTT. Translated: CASNGPTGELFF.

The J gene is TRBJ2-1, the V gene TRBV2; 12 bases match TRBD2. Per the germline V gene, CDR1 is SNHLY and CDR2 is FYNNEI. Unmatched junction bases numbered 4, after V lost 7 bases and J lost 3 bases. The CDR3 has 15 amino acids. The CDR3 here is CASTETSGSYNEQFF. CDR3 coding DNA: TGTGCCAGCACTGAGACTAGCGGGAGCTACAATGAGCAGTTCTTC.

In nucleotides, the CDR3 is TGTGCCAGCAGCGGAGACGGGACTAGCGTCGAGCAGTACTTC. Protein sequence: CASSGDGTSVEQYF. The chain has TRBV7-9 and TRBJ2-7; 10 bases agree with TRBD2. CDR1 SEHNR and CDR2 FQNEAQ come from the germline V gene (reference sequence). The CDR3 length is 14 residues. V lost 5 bases to trimming and J lost 6 bases; unmatched junction nucleotides: 7. The variable domain in full, with the rest retrieved from reference TRBV7-9 and TRBJ2-7, is DTGVSQNPRHKITKRGQNVTFRCDPISEHNRLYWYRQTLGQGPEFLTYFQNEAQLEKSRLLSDRFSAERPKGSFSTLEIQRTEQGDSAMYLCASSGDGTSVEQYFGPGTRLTVT.

CDR3: CASSLHTPSGANVLTF. CDR3 DNA: TGCGCCAGCAGCCTGCATACGCCCTCTGGGGCCAACGTCCTGACTTTC. The rearrangement joins TRBV5-1 to TRBJ2-6, with D uncertain. Germline V gives CDR1 SGHRS, CDR2 YFSETQ. The CDR3 consists of 16 residues. Trimming shortened V by 4 bases and J by 0 bases, and 11 bases separated the two germline ends.

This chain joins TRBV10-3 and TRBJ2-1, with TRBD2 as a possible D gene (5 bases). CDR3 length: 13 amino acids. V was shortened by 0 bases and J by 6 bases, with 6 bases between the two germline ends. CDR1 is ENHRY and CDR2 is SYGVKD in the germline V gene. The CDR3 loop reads CAISESEGNEQFF. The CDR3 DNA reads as TGTGCCATCAGTGAGTCCGAGGGCAATGAGCAGTTCTTC.

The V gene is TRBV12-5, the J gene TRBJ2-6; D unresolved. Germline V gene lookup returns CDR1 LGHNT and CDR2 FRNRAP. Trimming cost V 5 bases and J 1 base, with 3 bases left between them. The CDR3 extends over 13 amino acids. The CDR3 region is CASGLSGANVLTF. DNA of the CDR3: TGTGCTAGTGGTCTTTCTGGGGCCAACGTCCTGACTTTC.

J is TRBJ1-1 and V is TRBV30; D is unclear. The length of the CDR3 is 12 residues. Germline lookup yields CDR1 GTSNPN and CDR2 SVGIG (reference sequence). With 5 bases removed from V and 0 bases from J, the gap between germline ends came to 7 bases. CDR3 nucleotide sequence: TGTGCCTGGTACAAGATGAACACTGAAGCTTTCTTT. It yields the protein CAWYKMNTEAFF.

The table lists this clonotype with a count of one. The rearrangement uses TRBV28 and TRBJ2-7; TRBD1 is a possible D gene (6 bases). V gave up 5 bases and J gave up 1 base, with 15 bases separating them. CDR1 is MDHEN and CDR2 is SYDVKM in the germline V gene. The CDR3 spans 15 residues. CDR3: CASSPLGQISYEQYF. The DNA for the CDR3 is TGTGCCAGCAGTCCCCTCGGACAGATATCCTACGAGCAGTACTTC.

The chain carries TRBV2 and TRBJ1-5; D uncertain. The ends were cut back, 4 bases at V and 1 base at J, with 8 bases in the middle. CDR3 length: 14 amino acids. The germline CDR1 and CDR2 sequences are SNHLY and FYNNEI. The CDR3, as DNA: TGTGCCAGCAGTGGGGCAACCAGCAATCAGCCCCAGCATTTT. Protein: CASSGATSNQPQHF.

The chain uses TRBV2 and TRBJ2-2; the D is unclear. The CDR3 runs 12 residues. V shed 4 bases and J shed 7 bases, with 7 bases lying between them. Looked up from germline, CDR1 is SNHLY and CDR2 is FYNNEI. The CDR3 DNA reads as TGTGCCAGCAGTGTTTTTAGCGGGGAGCTGTTTTTT. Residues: CASSVFSGELFF.

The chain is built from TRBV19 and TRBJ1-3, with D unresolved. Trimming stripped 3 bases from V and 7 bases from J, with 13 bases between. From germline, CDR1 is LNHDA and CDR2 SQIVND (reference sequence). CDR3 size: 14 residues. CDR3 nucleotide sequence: TGTGCCAGTAGTATCTACGGCTTTCAGAACACCATATATTTT. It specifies CASSIYGFQNTIYF.

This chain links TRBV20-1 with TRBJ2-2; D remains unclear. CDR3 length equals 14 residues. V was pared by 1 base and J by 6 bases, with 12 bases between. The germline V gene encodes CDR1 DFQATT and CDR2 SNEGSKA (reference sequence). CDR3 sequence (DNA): TGCAGTGCTAGAGGTCCGAGCGATCCCGGGGAGCTGTTTTTT. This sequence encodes CSARGPSDPGELFF.

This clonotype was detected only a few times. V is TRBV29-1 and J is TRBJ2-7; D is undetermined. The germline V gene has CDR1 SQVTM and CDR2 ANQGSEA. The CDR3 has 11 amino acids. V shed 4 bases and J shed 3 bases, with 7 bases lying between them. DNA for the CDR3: TGCAGCGTTGTGACGAGCTACGAGCAGTACTTC. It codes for CSVVTSYEQYF.

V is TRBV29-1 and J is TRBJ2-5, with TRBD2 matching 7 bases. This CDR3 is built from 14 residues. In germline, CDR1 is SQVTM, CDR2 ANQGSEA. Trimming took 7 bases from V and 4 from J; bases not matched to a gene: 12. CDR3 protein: CSDVPGLKGETQYF. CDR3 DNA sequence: TGCAGCGACGTACCGGGACTAAAGGGAGAGACCCAGTACTTC. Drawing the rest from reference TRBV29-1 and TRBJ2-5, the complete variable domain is SAVISQKPSRDICQRGTSLTIQCQVDSQVTMMFWYRQQPGQSLTLIATANQGSEATYESGFVIDKFPISRPNLTFSTLTVSNMSPEDSSIYLCSDVPGLKGETQYFGPGTRLLVL.

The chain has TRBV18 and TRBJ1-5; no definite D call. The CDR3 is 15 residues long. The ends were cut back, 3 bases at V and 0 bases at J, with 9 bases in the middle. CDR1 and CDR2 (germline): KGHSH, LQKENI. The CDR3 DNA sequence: TGTGCCAGCTCACCTGGTGCCGGTAGCAATCAGCCCCAGCATTTT. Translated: CASSPGAGSNQPQHF.